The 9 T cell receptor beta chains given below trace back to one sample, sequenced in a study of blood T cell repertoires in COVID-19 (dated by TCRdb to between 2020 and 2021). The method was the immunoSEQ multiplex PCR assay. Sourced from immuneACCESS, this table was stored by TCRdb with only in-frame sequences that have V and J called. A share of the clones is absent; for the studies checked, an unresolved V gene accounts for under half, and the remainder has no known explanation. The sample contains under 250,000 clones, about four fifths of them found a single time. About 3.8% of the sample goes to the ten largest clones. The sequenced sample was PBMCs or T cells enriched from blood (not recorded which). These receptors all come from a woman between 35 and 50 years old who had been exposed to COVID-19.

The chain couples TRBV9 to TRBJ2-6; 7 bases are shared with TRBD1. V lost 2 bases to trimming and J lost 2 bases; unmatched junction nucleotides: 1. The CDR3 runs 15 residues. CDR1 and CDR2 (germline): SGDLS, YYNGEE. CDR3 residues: CASSVQGAGANVLTF. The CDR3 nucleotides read TGTGCCAGCAGCGTCCAGGGGGCTGGGGCCAACGTCCTGACTTTC.

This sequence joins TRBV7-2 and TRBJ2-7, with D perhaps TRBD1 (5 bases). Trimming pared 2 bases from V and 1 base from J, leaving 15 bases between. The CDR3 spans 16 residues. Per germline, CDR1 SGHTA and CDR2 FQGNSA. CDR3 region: CASSLPRQGLSYEQYF. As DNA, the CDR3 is TGTGCCAGCAGCTTACCTAGGCAGGGCCTTTCCTACGAGCAGTACTTC.

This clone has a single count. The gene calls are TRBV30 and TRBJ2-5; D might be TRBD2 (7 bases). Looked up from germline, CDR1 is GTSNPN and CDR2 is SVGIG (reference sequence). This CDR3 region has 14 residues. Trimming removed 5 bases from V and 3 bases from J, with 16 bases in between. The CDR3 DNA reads TGTGCCTGGGCGCTAGGGGGGGCGGAAGAGACCCAGTACTTC. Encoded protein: CAWALGGAEETQYF.

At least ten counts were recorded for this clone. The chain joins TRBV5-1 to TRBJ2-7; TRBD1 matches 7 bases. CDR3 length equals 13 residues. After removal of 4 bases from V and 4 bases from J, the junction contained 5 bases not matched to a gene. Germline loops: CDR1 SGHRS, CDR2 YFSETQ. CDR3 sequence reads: CASSATGVYEQYF. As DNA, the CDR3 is TGCGCCAGCAGCGCTACAGGGGTTTACGAGCAGTACTTC.

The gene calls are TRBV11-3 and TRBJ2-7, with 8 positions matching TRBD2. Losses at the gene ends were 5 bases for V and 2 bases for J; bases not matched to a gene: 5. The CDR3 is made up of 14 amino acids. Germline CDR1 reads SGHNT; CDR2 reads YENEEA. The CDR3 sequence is CASSPGLAPYEQYF. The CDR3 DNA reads TGTGCCAGCAGCCCCGGACTAGCCCCCTACGAGCAGTACTTC.

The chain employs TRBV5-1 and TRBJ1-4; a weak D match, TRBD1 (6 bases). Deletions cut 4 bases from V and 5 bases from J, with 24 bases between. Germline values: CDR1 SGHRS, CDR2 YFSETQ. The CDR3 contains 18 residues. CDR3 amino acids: CASSPTPPGQPPNEKLFF. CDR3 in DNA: TGCGCCAGCAGCCCTACTCCCCCCGGACAGCCCCCAAATGAAAAACTGTTTTTT. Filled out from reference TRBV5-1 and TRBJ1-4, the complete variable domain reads KAGVTQTPRYLIKTRGQQVTLSCSPISGHRSVSWYQQTPGQGLQFLFEYFSETQRNKGNFPGRFSGRQFSNSRSEMNVSTLELGDSALYLCASSPTPPGQPPNEKLFFGSGTQLSVL.

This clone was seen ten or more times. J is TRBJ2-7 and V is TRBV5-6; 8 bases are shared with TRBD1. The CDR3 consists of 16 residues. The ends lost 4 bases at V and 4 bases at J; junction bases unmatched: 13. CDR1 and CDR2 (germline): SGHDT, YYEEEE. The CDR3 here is CASSGTGGRTVYEQYF. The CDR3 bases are TGTGCCAGCAGCGGGACAGGTGGGCGGACAGTATACGAGCAGTACTTC.

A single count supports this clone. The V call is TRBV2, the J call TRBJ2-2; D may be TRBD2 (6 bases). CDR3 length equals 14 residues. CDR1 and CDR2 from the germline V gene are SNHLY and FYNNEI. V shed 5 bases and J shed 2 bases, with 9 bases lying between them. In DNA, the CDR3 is TGTGCCAGCAGTCCGGGACTCAACACCGGGGAGCTGTTTTTT. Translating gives CASSPGLNTGELFF. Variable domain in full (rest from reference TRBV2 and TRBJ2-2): EPEVTQTPSHQVTQMGQEVILRCVPISNHLYFYWYRQILGQKVEFLVSFYNNEISEKSEIFDDQFSVERPDGSNFTLKIRSTKLEDSAMYFCASSPGLNTGELFFGEGSRLTVL.

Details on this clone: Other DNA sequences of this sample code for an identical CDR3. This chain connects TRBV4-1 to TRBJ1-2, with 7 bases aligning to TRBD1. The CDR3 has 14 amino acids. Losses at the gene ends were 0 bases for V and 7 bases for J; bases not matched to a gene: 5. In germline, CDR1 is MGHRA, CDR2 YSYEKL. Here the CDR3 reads CASSQERQGGGYTF. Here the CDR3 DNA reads TGCGCCAGCAGCCAAGAGAGACAGGGCGGTGGCTACACCTTC.